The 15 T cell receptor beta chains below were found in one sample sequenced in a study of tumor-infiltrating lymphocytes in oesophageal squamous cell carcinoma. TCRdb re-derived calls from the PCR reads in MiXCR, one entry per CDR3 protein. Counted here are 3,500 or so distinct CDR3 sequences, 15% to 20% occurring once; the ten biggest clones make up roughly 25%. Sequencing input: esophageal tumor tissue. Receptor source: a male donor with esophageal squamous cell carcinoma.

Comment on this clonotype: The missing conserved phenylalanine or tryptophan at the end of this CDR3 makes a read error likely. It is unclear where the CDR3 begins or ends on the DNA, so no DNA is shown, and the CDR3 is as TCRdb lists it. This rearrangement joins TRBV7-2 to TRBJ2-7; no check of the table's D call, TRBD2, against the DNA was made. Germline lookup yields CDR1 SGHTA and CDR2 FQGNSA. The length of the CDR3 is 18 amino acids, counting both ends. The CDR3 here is CASSLVGLAAHNEQFFGS.

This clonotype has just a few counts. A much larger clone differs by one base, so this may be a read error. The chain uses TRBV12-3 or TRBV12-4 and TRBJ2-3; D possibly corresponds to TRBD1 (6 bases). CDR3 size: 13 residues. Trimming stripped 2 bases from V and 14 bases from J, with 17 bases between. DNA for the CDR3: TGTGCCAGCAGTTTATTGGGGGCTGGGGAGCTGTATTTT. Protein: CASSLLGAGELYF.

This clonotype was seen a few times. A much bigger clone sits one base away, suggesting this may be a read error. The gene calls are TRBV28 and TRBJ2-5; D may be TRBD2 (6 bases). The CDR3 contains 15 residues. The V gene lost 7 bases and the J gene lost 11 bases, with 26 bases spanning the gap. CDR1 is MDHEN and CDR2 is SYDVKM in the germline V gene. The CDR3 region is CASIPRGTSYNEQYF. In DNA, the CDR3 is TGTGCCAGCATCCCTCGGGGGACCTCCTACAATGAGCAGTACTTC.

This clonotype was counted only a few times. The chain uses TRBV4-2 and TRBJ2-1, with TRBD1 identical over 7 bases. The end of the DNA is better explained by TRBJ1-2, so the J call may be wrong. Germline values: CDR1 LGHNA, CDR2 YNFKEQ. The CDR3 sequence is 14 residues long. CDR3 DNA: TGTGCCAGCACACCTAGGGACAGTAACTATGGCTACACCTTC. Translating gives CASTPRDSNYGYTF.

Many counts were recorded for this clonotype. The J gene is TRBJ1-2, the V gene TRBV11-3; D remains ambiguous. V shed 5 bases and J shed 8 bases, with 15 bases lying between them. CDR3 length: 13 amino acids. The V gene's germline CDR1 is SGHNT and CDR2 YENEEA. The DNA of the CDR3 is TGTGCCAGCAGCCAGAACGGGGATGGGGGCTACACCTTC. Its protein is CASSQNGDGGYTF.

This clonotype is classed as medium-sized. The CDR3 nucleotides are TGTGCCAGCAGCTTGTTCAGGAGCTTGAACACTGAAGCTTTCTTT. It is translated as CASSLFRSLNTEAFF. The chain uses TRBV7-2 and TRBJ1-1; D ambiguous. CDR3 length: 15 residues. Trimming stripped 3 bases from V and 0 bases from J, with 11 bases between. CDR1 and CDR2 from the germline V gene are SGHTA and FQGNSA. Full variable domain (missing parts from reference TRBV7-2 and TRBJ1-1): GAGVSQSPSNKVTEKGKDVELRCDPISGHTALYWYRQSLGQGLEFLIYFQGNSAPDKSGLPSDRFSAERTGGSVSTLTIQRTQQEDSAVYLCASSLFRSLNTEAFFGQGTRLTVV.

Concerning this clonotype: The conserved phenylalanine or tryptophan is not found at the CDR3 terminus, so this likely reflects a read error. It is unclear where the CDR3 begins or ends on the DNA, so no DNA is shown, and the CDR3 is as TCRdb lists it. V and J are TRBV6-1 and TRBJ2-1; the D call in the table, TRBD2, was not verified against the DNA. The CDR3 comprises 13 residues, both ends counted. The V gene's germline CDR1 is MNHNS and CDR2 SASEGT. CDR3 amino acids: CASSERGGYTFGS.

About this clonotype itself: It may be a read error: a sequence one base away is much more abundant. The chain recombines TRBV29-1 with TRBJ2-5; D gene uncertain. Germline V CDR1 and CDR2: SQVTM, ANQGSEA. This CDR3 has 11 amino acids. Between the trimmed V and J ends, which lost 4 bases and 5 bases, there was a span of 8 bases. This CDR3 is CSVGSGETQYF. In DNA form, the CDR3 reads TGCAGCGTTGGGTCTGGGGAGACCCAGTACTTC.

For the CDR3, the DNA is TGCAGTGTACCGGGACCCTCCCCGTATGAGCAGTTCTTC. This encodes CSVPGPSPYEQFF. The rearrangement uses TRBV20-1 and TRBJ2-1, with D perhaps being TRBD1 or TRBD2 (5 bases each). In germline, CDR1 is DFQATT, CDR2 SNEGSKA (reference sequence). V gave up 7 bases and J gave up 8 bases, with 18 bases separating them. CDR3 length: 13 amino acids.

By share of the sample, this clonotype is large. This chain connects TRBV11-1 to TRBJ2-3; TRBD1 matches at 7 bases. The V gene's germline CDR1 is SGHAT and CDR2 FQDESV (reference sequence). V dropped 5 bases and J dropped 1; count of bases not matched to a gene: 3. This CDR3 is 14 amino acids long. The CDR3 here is CASSTGQGTDTQYF. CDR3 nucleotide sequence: TGTGCCAGCAGCACTGGACAGGGCACAGATACGCAGTATTTT.

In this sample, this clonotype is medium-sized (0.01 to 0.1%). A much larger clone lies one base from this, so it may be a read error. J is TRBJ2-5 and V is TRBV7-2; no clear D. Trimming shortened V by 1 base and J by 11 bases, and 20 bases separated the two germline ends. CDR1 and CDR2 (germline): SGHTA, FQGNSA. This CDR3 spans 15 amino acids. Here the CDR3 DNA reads TGTGCCAGCAGCTTAGGACCGCCGAGTTACAATGAGCAGTACTTC. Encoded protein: CASSLGPPSYNEQYF.

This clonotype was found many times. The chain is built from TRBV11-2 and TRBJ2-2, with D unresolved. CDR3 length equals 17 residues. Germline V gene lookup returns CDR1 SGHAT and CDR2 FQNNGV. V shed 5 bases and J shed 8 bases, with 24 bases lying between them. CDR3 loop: CASSPPTQSRFVGELFF. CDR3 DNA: TGTGCCAGCAGCCCACCGACCCAAAGCAGATTCGTGGGGGAGCTGTTTTTT.

The CDR3 DNA sequence: TGTGCCAGCAGCTCCTGGACTTTC. Translated, it gives CASSSWTF. This sequence joins TRBV11-3 and TRBJ2-6; D unresolved. V lost 4 bases, J lost 18 bases, and 4 bases lay in between. Germline loops: CDR1 SGHNT, CDR2 YENEEA. The CDR3 has 8 amino acids.

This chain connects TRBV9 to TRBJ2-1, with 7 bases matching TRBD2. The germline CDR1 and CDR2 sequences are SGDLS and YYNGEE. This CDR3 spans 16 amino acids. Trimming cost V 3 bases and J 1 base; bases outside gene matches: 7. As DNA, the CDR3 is TGTGCCAGCAGCGCCAGAGCGGGGACTTCCTACAATGAGCAGTTCTTC. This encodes CASSARAGTSYNEQFF.

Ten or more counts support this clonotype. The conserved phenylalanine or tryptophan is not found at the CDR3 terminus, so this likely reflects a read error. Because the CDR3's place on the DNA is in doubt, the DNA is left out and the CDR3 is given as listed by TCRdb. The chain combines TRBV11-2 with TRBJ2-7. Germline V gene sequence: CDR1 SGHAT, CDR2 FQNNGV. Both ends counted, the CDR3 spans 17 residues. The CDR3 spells CASSLDLTRFYGYTFGS.